This entry features one T cell receptor (beta chain) sequence. No antigen is known for it. The sample originates from a study of cytomegalovirus exposure and HLA in healthy donors. Study overall: In terms of ancestry, the Caucasian-associated cluster contained about four fifths of the approximately 430 genotyped donors. Findings and limits, study-wide: In an earlier analysis, in 540 or so donors, most V segments appeared productive either ~87% or ~30% of the time. In a later analysis, productive TCRs from donors in an Asian-associated ancestry cluster reportedly carried fewer N-insertions than the cohort mean. A later analysis linked a missense DCLRE1C variant to TCR beta V- and J-gene trimming.

60 Vbeta and 13 Jbeta primers were used in PCR. The protocol was immunoSEQ multiplex PCR, while the TCRdb copy is restricted to in-frame clones and leaves out a portion. The sample has fewer than 250,000 clones; 87% are singletons. The receptor comes from a man aged 25-45 years in good health and CMV-seronegative. Material for sequencing was PBMCs.

The CDR3 DNA follows: TGTGCCAGCAGTTTACCGGGACAGGGATCTGAAGCTTTCTTT. It translates to CASSLPGQGSEAFF. The chain has TRBV6-5 and TRBJ1-1; TRBD1 matches 9 bases. The J segment lost 6 bases and the V segment lost 4 bases, leaving 6 bases of the junction unmatched. Germline V gene sequence: CDR1 MNHEY, CDR2 SVGAGI. The CDR3 sequence is 14 residues long.